One and the same sample provided the 24 T cell receptor beta chains below, sequenced in a study of blood T cell repertoires in COVID-19. Profiled with immunoSEQ multiplex PCR; TCRdb holds only in-frame clones, not every one. The sample consists of about 200,000 clones, approximately 85% of them appearing once. Sequenced sample: peripheral blood. The source of these receptors is a woman aged 80 or older with acute or convalescent COVID-19.

V is TRBV5-1 and J is TRBJ1-5, with TRBD1 matching over 7 bases. Germline CDR1 is SGHRS and CDR2 is YFSETQ. The CDR3 spans 14 residues. V lost 3 bases to trimming and J lost 8 bases; unmatched junction nucleotides: 8. CDR3 sequence reads: CASSSGQPNEPQHF. CDR3 in DNA: TGCGCCAGCAGCTCGGGACAGCCCAACGAGCCCCAGCATTTT.

This clone was seen a single time. The chain employs TRBV7-2 and TRBJ1-4; tentatively, D is TRBD1 (5 bases). From germline, CDR1 is SGHTA and CDR2 FQGNSA. This CDR3 region has 15 residues. Trimming shortened V by 1 base and J by 6 bases, and 12 bases separated the two germline ends. CDR3 DNA: TGTGCCAGCAGCTTAGGAGGGACTTCCGATGAAAAACTGTTTTTT. Its translation: CASSLGGTSDEKLFF.

This sequence joins TRBV5-4 and TRBJ1-2; D is unclear. The CDR3 contains 12 residues. Trimming removed 5 bases at V and 7 bases at J, with 12 bases between. The germline CDR1 and CDR2 sequences are SGHNT and YYREEE (reference sequence). In DNA form, the CDR3 reads TGTGCCAGCAGTACGAGGGTGGCTGGCTACACCTTC. Translating gives CASSTRVAGYTF.

V is TRBV19 and J is TRBJ1-2; 7 bases agree with TRBD1. This CDR3 region has 14 residues. V was clipped by 4 bases and J by 4 bases; unmatched bases: 6. CDR1 is LNHDA and CDR2 is SQIVND in the germline V gene (reference sequence). CDR3 sequence (DNA): TGTGCCAGTAGTAGTTCGGGACAGCCCTATGGCTACACCTTC. It codes for CASSSSGQPYGYTF. The full variable domain, with the rest looked up from reference TRBV19 and TRBJ1-2, is DGGITQSPKYLFRKEGQNVTLSCEQNLNHDAMYWYRQDPGQGLRLIYYSQIVNDFQKGDIAEGYSVSREKKESFPLTVTSAQKNPTAFYLCASSSSGQPYGYTFGSGTRLTVV.

As DNA, the CDR3 is TGCGCCAGCAGGCGATTTGCAACTAATGAAAAACTGTTTTTT. This encodes CASRRFATNEKLFF. The chain employs TRBV4-3 and TRBJ1-4; D remains unclear. CDR1 LGHNA and CDR2 YSLEER come from the germline V gene. Trimming left V 6 bases short and J 0 bases short, with 8 bases between. This CDR3 is 14 amino acids long.

The rearrangement links TRBV7-9 to TRBJ2-5; TRBD1 might be the D (5 bases). The V gene's germline CDR1 is SEHNR and CDR2 FQNEAQ (reference sequence). The CDR3 loop spans 14 amino acids. The germline V and J ends were trimmed by 2 bases and 2 bases, with 9 bases remaining between them. CDR3 sequence (DNA): TGTGCCAGCAGCTTACTACAGGCTCAAGAGACCCAGTACTTC. It translates to CASSLLQAQETQYF.

The V gene is TRBV7-2, the J gene TRBJ1-6; perhaps TRBD1 as D (6 bases). Germline lookup yields CDR1 SGHTA and CDR2 FQGNSA. The germline V and J ends were trimmed by 8 bases and 4 bases, with 15 bases remaining between them. CDR3 length: 15 residues. CDR3 loop: CASLQGPVYNSPLHF. For the CDR3, the DNA is TGTGCCAGCCTCCAGGGGCCCGTATATAATTCACCCCTCCACTTT.

The rearrangement joins TRBV7-3 to TRBJ2-7; 8 nucleotides line up with TRBD1. The CDR3 is 15 residues long. With 2 bases clipped from V and 5 bases from J, the junction kept 8 bases outside the gene matches. Germline V gene data show CDR1 as SGHTA and CDR2 as FQGTGA. The CDR3, as DNA: TGTGCCAGCAGCTTATCCGGGACAGGTACTGACGAGCAGTACTTC. Translating it yields CASSLSGTGTDEQYF.

V and J are TRBV6-4 and TRBJ2-7, with D possibly matching TRBD1 (6 bases). Germline V gene data show CDR1 as MRHNA and CDR2 as SNTAGT. The CDR3 has 15 amino acids. V was cut by 0 bases and J by 0 bases, with 9 bases left in between. The CDR3 region is CASSDSRDNSYEQYF. The DNA of the CDR3 is TGTGCCAGCAGTGACTCGAGGGACAACTCCTACGAGCAGTACTTC.

The rearrangement uses TRBV12-3 or TRBV12-4 and TRBJ2-7; TRBD1 matches at 7 bases. The CDR3 spans 13 residues. The V and J ends lost 5 bases and 3 bases, in that order; junction bases with no gene match: 4. The CDR3 loop is CASSRDSGYEQYF. In nucleotides, the CDR3 is TGTGCCAGCAGTCGGGACAGCGGCTACGAGCAGTACTTC.

The rearrangement links TRBV5-5 to TRBJ1-2; 9 bases match TRBD1. After removal of 4 bases from V and 4 bases from J, the junction contained 14 bases not matched to a gene. This CDR3 spans 17 amino acids. Germline CDR1 and CDR2: SGHKS and YYEKEE (reference sequence). CDR3 residues: CASSHLPGQGISYGYTF. The CDR3 DNA reads as TGTGCCAGCAGCCACCTTCCGGGACAGGGAATTAGCTATGGCTACACCTTC.

The chain is built from TRBV30 and TRBJ1-6; no definite D call. This CDR3 has 12 residues. The germline gives CDR1 GTSNPN, CDR2 SVGIG (reference sequence). The V end lost 1 base, the J end lost 8 bases, and 6 bases lay between the germline ends. In DNA, the CDR3 is TGTGCCTGGAGTGGGGAGGATTCACCCCTCCACTTT. Translating gives CAWSGEDSPLHF.

J is TRBJ1-4 and V is TRBV4-3; 8 positions match TRBD1. The CDR3 runs to 17 residues. Germline values: CDR1 LGHNA, CDR2 YSLEER. J was trimmed by 8 bases and V by 0 bases; bases with no gene match: 11. This CDR3 is CASSQDAGRGLGEKLFF. In nucleotides, the CDR3 is TGCGCCAGCAGCCAAGATGCGGGCAGGGGGCTGGGGGAAAAACTGTTTTTT.

This rearrangement joins TRBV7-2 to TRBJ2-5; a weak D match, TRBD2 (5 bases). The CDR3 is 12 amino acids. The V end was cut by 1 base, the J end by 7 bases, with 7 bases between. Germline V gives CDR1 SGHTA, CDR2 FQGNSA. CDR3 amino acids: CASSLGGGTQYF. The DNA for the CDR3 is TGTGCCAGCAGCTTAGGTGGAGGGACCCAGTACTTC.

The chain joins TRBV11-2 to TRBJ2-1; the D is unclear. Germline CDR1 is SGHAT and CDR2 is FQNNGV. The CDR3 spans 11 residues. The ends were cut back, 5 bases at V and 16 bases at J, with 15 bases in the middle. CDR3 DNA sequence: TGTGCCAGCAGCCCCGAGGTGTCCCGTTTCTTC. As protein: CASSPEVSRFF. Filled out from reference TRBV11-2 and TRBJ2-1, the complete variable domain reads EAGVAQSPRYKIIEKRQSVAFWCNPISGHATLYWYQQILGQGPKLLIQFQNNGVVDDSQLPKDRFSAERLKGVDSTLKIQPAKLEDSAVYLCASSPEVSRFFGPGTRLTVL.

This clone was recorded many times. The chain joins TRBV7-9 to TRBJ2-5; D possibly corresponds to TRBD1 (6 bases). Trimming left V 7 bases short and J 5 bases short, with 23 bases between. Germline V gene lookup returns CDR1 SEHNR and CDR2 FQNEAQ (reference sequence). This CDR3 has 16 amino acids. The CDR3 loop reads CASTSGNREGLETQYF. The CDR3 region has the DNA TGTGCCAGCACCTCGGGGAACAGGGAAGGTCTGGAGACCCAGTACTTC.

V gene TRBV2 combines with J gene TRBJ1-1; 7 nucleotides match TRBD1. V lost 2 bases and J lost 4; bases outside the gene matches: 4. Per the germline V gene, CDR1 is SNHLY and CDR2 is FYNNEI. This CDR3 region has 14 residues. The CDR3 loop reads CASSEQGGPTEAFF. The CDR3 region has the DNA TGTGCCAGCAGTGAACAGGGGGGTCCCACTGAAGCTTTCTTT.

V gene TRBV19 combines with J gene TRBJ2-7; D might be TRBD2 (5 bases). Trimming stripped 3 bases from V and 7 bases from J, with 19 bases between. Germline lookup yields CDR1 LNHDA and CDR2 SQIVND (reference sequence). The CDR3 runs 15 residues. The chain's CDR3 is CASSISGSRLGEQYF. CDR3 in DNA: TGTGCCAGTAGTATCTCGGGGAGTCGGTTGGGGGAGCAGTACTTC.

The CDR3 loop reads CSVRDRGGSGANVLTF. The CDR3 region has the DNA TGCAGCGTGAGGGACAGGGGAGGCTCTGGGGCCAACGTCCTGACTTTC. This chain uses TRBV29-1 with TRBJ2-6; 10 nucleotides line up with TRBD1. The trim removed 6 bases at V and 0 bases at J, leaving 5 bases unmatched. CDR1 and CDR2 (germline): SQVTM, ANQGSEA. There are 16 residues in the CDR3. The entire variable domain, with the rest obtained from reference TRBV29-1 and TRBJ2-6, is as follows: SAVISQKPSRDICQRGTSLTIQCQVDSQVTMMFWYRQQPGQSLTLIATANQGSEATYESGFVIDKFPISRPNLTFSTLTVSNMSPEDSSIYLCSVRDRGGSGANVLTFGAGSRLTVL.

CDR3: CASSSRQGRNQPQHF. Written as DNA, the CDR3 is TGTGCCAGCTCATCGAGACAGGGCCGCAATCAGCCCCAGCATTTT. This chain joins TRBV18 and TRBJ1-5; 7 bases are a match to TRBD1. Germline V gene data show CDR1 as KGHSH and CDR2 as LQKENI. Trimming cost V 5 bases and J 2 bases; bases outside gene matches: 6. The CDR3 contains 15 residues.

The rearrangement joins TRBV2 to TRBJ2-3, with unresolved D. The CDR3 is made up of 11 amino acids. Germline CDR1 reads SNHLY; CDR2 reads FYNNEI. The V gene lost 3 bases and the J gene lost 9 bases, with 7 bases spanning the gap. For the CDR3, the DNA is TGTGCCAGCAGTGAGGCCGGGACGCAGTATTTT. This translates into CASSEAGTQYF.

The chain is built from TRBV7-2 and TRBJ1-1; D ambiguous. CDR1 is SGHTA and CDR2 is FQGNSA in the germline V gene. V lost 3 bases to trimming and J lost 5 bases, with 10 bases between them. This CDR3 contains 13 residues. The CDR3 sequence is CASSFGVGTEAFF. DNA for the CDR3: TGTGCCAGCAGCTTCGGGGTGGGGACTGAAGCTTTCTTT.

V usage is TRBV9 and J usage is TRBJ2-2, with 9 positions matching TRBD2. Germline CDR1 SGDLS, CDR2 YYNGEE. The CDR3 totals 16 residues. V shed 2 bases and J 0 bases; nucleotides not matched to a gene: 2. CDR3 DNA sequence: TGTGCCAGCAGCGTTCGACTAGCGGCGAACACCGGGGAGCTGTTTTTT. Protein product: CASSVRLAANTGELFF.

This sequence joins TRBV25-1 and TRBJ1-2, with D maybe TRBD1 (5 bases). This CDR3 has 16 amino acids. Trimming took off 6 bases at V and 0 bases at J, with 17 bases between the two ends. CDR1 MGHDK and CDR2 SYGVNS come from the germline V gene. The CDR3 spells CASRPPLRQTNYGYTF. CDR3 nucleotides: TGTGCCAGCAGGCCACCTCTAAGACAGACTAACTATGGCTACACCTTC.